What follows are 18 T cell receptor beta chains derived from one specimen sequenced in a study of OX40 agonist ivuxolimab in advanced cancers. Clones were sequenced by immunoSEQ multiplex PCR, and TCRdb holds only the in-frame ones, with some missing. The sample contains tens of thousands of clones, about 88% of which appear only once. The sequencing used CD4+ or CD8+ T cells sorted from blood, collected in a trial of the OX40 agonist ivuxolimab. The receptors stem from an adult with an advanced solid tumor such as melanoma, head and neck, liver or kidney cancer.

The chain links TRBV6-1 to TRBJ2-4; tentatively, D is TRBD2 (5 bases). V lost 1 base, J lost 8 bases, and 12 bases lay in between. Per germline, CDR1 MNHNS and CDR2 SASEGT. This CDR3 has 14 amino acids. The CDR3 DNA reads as TGTGCCAGCAGTGAAGGTGTCGCGCGGGACATTCAGTACTTC. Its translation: CASSEGVARDIQYF.

In DNA, the CDR3 is TGCAGCGCCTCGGGAGGGAATACCTACGAGCAGTACTTC. This translates into CSASGGNTYEQYF. The V call is TRBV29-1, the J call TRBJ2-7; 8 nucleotides match TRBD2. Germline V CDR1 and CDR2: SQVTM, ANQGSEA. CDR3 length equals 13 residues. Trimming removed 7 bases from V and 2 bases from J; junction bases left unmatched: 7.

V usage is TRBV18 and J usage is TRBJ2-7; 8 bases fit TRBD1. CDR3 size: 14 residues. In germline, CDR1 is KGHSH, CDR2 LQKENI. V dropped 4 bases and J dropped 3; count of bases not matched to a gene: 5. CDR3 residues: CASSLWGQDYEQYF. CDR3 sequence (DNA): TGTGCCAGCTCACTCTGGGGACAGGACTACGAGCAGTACTTC.

The CDR3 region is CASSRGTGQETQYF. CDR3 sequence (DNA): TGTGCCAGCTCACGAGGGACAGGGCAAGAGACCCAGTACTTC. This chain links TRBV18 with TRBJ2-5; 9 bases line up with TRBD1. CDR3 length equals 14 residues. The germline V gene encodes CDR1 KGHSH and CDR2 LQKENI. J gave up 2 bases and V 4 bases, and 2 bases lay outside the gene matches.

The CDR3 DNA sequence: TGCAGCGTGAGGAGGAGTTCAGGGGGCCCTGGGACTGAAGCTTTCTTT. Protein: CSVRRSSGGPGTEAFF. V is TRBV29-1 and J is TRBJ1-1; 8 bases line up with TRBD1. V was clipped by 6 bases and J by 5 bases; unmatched bases: 17. There are 16 residues in the CDR3. Per the germline V gene, CDR1 is SQVTM and CDR2 is ANQGSEA.

This CDR3 is CASSSTGGGTGQETQYF. CDR3 in DNA: TGTGCCAGCAGCTCAACTGGGGGGGGGACAGGACAAGAGACCCAGTACTTC. The J gene is TRBJ2-5, the V gene TRBV7-6; D is possibly TRBD1 (8 bases). Trimming removed 4 bases at V and 2 bases at J, with 20 bases between. Germline CDR1 SGHVS, CDR2 FNYEAQ. The CDR3 extends over 17 amino acids.

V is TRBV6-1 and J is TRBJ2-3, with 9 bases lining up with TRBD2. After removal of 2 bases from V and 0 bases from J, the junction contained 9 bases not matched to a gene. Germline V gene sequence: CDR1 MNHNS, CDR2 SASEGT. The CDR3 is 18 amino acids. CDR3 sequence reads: CASSERAGGFTSTDTQYF. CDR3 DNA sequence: TGTGCCAGCAGTGAAAGGGCGGGGGGGTTTACTAGCACAGATACGCAGTATTTT.

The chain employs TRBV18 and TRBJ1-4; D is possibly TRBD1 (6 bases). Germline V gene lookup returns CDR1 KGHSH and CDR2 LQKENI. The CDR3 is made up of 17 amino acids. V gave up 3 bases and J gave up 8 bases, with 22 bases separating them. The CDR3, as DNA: TGTGCCAGCTCACCCACGCTAACGGACAGAGTCGGGGAAAAACTGTTTTTT. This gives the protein CASSPTLTDRVGEKLFF. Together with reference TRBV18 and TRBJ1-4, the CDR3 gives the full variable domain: NAGVMQNPRHLVRRRGQEARLRCSPMKGHSHVYWYRQLPEEGLKFMVYLQKENIIDESGMPKERFSAEFPKEGPSILRIQQVVRGDSAAYFCASSPTLTDRVGEKLFFGSGTQLSVL.

CDR3 sequence reads: CASSKQGLNGYTF. CDR3 in DNA: TGTGCCAGCAGTAAACAGGGTCTTAATGGCTACACCTTC. The chain couples TRBV2 to TRBJ1-2, with TRBD1 as a possible D gene (6 bases). Trimming left V 5 bases short and J 6 bases short, with 13 bases between. The CDR3 has 13 residues. Looked up from germline, CDR1 is SNHLY and CDR2 is FYNNEI.

CDR3 in DNA: TGTGCCAGCAGTCCCCGGGGGGCGACGAGTCTCTACACCTTC. Encoded protein: CASSPRGATSLYTF. This chain connects TRBV4-2 to TRBJ1-2; perhaps TRBD1 as D (6 bases). The CDR3 contains 14 residues. Trimming removed 6 bases at V and 10 bases at J, with 21 bases between. Germline V gene data show CDR1 as LGHNA and CDR2 as YNFKEQ.

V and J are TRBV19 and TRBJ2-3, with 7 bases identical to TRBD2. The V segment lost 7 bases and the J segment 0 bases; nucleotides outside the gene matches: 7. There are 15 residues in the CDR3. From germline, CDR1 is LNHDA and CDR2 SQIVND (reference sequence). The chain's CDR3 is CASTTRGVSTDTQYF. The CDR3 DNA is TGTGCCAGTACCACCCGGGGGGTTAGCACAGATACGCAGTATTTT.

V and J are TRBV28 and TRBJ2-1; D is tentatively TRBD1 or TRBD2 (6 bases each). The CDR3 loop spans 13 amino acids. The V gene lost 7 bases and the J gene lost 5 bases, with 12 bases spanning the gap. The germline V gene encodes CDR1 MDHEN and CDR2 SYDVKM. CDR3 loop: CASIRGGHNEQFF. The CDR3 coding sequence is TGTGCCAGCATAAGAGGGGGGCACAATGAGCAGTTCTTC.

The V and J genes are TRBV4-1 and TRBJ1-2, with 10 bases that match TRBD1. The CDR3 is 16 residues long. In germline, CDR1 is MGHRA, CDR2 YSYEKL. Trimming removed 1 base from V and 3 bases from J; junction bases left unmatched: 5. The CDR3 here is CASSQARGTGDYGYTF. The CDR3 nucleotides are TGCGCCAGCAGCCAAGCTCGCGGGACAGGGGACTATGGCTACACCTTC.

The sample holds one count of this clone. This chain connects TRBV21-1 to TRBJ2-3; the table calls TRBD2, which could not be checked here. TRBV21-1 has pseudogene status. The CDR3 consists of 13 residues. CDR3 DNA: TGTGCCATTACGGTATTGTCCACAGATACGCAGTATTTT. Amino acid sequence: CAITVLSTDTQYF.

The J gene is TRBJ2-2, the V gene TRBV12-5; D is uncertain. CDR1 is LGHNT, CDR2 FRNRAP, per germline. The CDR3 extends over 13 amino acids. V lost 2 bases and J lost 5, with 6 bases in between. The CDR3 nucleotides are TGTGCTAGTGGTTTGTATGTTACCGGGGAGCTGTTTTTT. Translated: CASGLYVTGELFF.

The CDR3 coding sequence is TGCGCCAGCAGCCTAATGGGACAGAGCACAGATACGCAGTATTTT. This gives the protein CASSLMGQSTDTQYF. This chain uses TRBV5-1 with TRBJ2-3, with 7 bases fitting TRBD1. Germline V gene lookup returns CDR1 SGHRS and CDR2 YFSETQ. V shed 4 bases and J 0 bases; nucleotides not matched to a gene: 5. This CDR3 has 15 residues.

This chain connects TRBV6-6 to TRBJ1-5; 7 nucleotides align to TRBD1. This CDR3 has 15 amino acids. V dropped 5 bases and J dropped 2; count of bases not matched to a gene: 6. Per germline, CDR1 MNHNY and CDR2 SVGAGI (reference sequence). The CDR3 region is CASSVDRAGNQPQHF. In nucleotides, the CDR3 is TGTGCCAGCAGTGTCGACAGGGCTGGCAATCAGCCCCAGCATTTT.

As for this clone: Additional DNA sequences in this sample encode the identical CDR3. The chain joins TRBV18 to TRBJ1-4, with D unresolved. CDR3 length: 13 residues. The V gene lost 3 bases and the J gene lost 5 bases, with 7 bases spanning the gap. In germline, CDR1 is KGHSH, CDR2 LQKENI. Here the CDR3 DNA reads TGTGCCAGCTCACCTGGTGTGAATGAAAAACTGTTTTTT. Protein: CASSPGVNEKLFF.